This T cell receptor beta chain was recovered during a study of T cell clonotyping in hematopoietic cell transplantation. Notes on the study in general: No sorting was done, leaving CD4 and CD8 contributions mixed. After transplant, recipient diversity fell while pathologically expanded clonotypes grew through day 180. At the given depth, recipient repertoires were over 95% de novo clonotypes.

Samples: about 28 days before transplant, then days 30, 100 and 180 after. Germline CDR1 and CDR2: LNHDA and SQIVND (reference sequence). The V gene lost 7 bases and the J gene lost 5 bases, with 17 bases spanning the gap. This CDR3 spans 14 amino acids. Method: immunoSEQ multiplex PCR; TCRdb's copy keeps in-frame clones and lacks some. The sample yields several thousand clones, roughly 79% seen once. Concerning this clone itself: Its target is not known.

Sample: peripheral blood mononuclear cells, taken 180 days after allogeneic stem cell transplant. The J gene is TRBJ2-5, the V gene TRBV19, with D perhaps being TRBD1 or TRBD2 (5 bases each). The clonotype was recovered from a female patient aged 50-60 years who had an allogeneic stem cell transplant from an unrelated donor, so the T cells may come from the graft donor. Some clones in this sample may be carry-over from other donors' samples. The CDR3 spells CASTQRGVLETQYF. The CDR3 coding sequence is TGTGCCAGTACCCAACGAGGGGTTCTGGAGACCCAGTACTTC.